The clone carrying this TCR beta chain was recorded a few times. Its antigen is unknown. The record originates from a study of CD8+CD57+ T cells in acquired aplastic anemia. In the study overall: The sorted CD4+ and CD8+ cells yielded an average around 3.2 ug of DNA. Healthy-donor CD4+ cells averaged approximately 9.8 million reads.

Overall study findings and caveats: Nearly 30 was the count of CD8+ CDR3 sequences that patients shared with controls. Simpson's diversity of CD8+ cells was not significantly different in patients compared with controls.

Genomic DNA, the template, was used for profiling of the TCR beta VDJ and CDR3. TCRdb reprocessed the reads via MiXCR and lists one record per CDR3 protein. Here the sample spans approximately 160,000 distinct CDR3 sequences, just under 45% being singletons. The germline V gene has CDR1 SGDLS and CDR2 YYNGEE. The V end lost 1 base, the J end lost 4 bases, and 13 bases lay between the germline ends. The CDR3 sequence is 15 residues long. The sample taken for sequencing was sorted CD4+, CD8+, or CD8+CD57+ T cells (not recorded which) from PBMCs. This sequence was found in a human donor in good health. The rearrangement links TRBV9 to TRBJ2-3, with D perhaps given as TRBD1 or TRBD2 (5 bases each). The DNA of the CDR3 is TGTGCCAGCAGCGTACGTTCGGGGCAGTCAGATACGCAGTATTTT. The encoded protein is CASSVRSGQSDTQYF. Combining the CDR3 with reference TRBV9 and TRBJ2-3 gives the whole variable domain DSGVTQTPKHLITATGQRVTLRCSPRSGDLSVYWYQQSLDQGLQFLIQYYNGEERAKGNILERFSAQQFPDLHSELNLSSLELGDSALYFCASSVRSGQSDTQYFGPGTRLTVL.